This note documents a single T cell receptor beta chain sequence. Only a few counts were recorded for this clonotype. The antigen it recognizes is unknown. The sample holds no much larger clone one base away, and base qualities are not on file. Receptor amplification or capture employed RT-PCR. Sequencing was carried out with an Illumina HiSeq 2500. TCRdb reprocessed the public reads (quality trimming at Q25 with fastp, clone calling with MiXCR) and kept in-frame beta chains. A single entry per CDR3 protein holds the most common genes and DNA from its merged rows. Counted in this sample were about 190,000 distinct CDR3 sequences; approximately 14% of them appeared once. The leading ten clones occupy about 26% of the sample. This sample was included in a study of response to subunit inactivated influenza vaccine (dated by TCRdb to 2017 to 2018). For the study in its entirety: To follow how T cells responded to a trivalent subunit inactivated influenza vaccine, the researchers relied on deep quantitative profiling of the T cell receptor repertoire.

Study-wide conclusions, independent of this receptor: The authors proposed that each seasonal influenza vaccination may bring in only a limited number of new T cells.

The V and J ends are trimmed by 1 base and 3 bases, leaving 10 bases between them. The germline V gene specifies SQVTM as CDR1 and ANQGSEA as CDR2. The CDR3, cysteine through phenylalanine, is 13 amino acids long. The sequence is cut down to CDR3 DNA, 39 bases in frame from base 1. The chain was built from TRBV29-1 and TRBJ2-7; a weak D assignment points to TRBD2 (6 bases agree). The receptor was derived from a man over 45 who received an inactivated influenza vaccine. Donor details come from another sample of the same person, matched by shared clones. The sequencing used CD8+ T cells sorted from PBMCs, collected about 5 days after vaccination. CDR3 protein: CSVEVFSGYEQYF. The bases read TGCAGCGTTGAAGTCTTTAGCGGCTACGAGCAGTACTTC.